Each of the 21 T cell receptor beta chains below was sequenced from the same sample in a study of T cells in Graves' hyperthyroidism and ophthalmopathy. Amplified TCR beta CDR3 regions came from RNA transcripts. TCR CDR3 underwent first-round RT-PCR with the HTBI primer set. TCRdb redid the calling of the multiplex PCR reads with MiXCR, one entry per CDR3 protein. Of roughly 300,000 distinct CDR3 sequences in the sample, around a sixth were seen once. The sample comprised blood. These receptors all stem from a woman aged 50 to 60 with Graves' hyperthyroidism.

The table lists this clonotype with many counts. The chain combines TRBV6-5 with TRBJ2-1; unclear D gene. The CDR3 runs 16 residues. The ends were cut back, 0 bases at V and 0 bases at J, with 9 bases in the middle. Per the germline V gene, CDR1 is MNHEY and CDR2 is SVGAGI. CDR3 bases: TGTGCCAGCAGTTACTCGGGGTTGAGCTCCTACAATGAGCAGTTCTTC. Its protein product is CASSYSGLSSYNEQFF.

A few counts support this clonotype. The V and J genes are TRBV27 and TRBJ2-7; D is undetermined. V was cut by 6 bases and J by 6 bases, with 12 bases left in between. Germline V gene data show CDR1 as MNHEY and CDR2 as SMNVEV (reference sequence). The CDR3 has 12 residues. The CDR3 region is CASRTKWFEQYF. CDR3 sequence (DNA): TGTGCCAGCAGAACCAAGTGGTTCGAGCAGTACTTC.

This clonotype was observed at least ten times. V usage is TRBV28 and J usage is TRBJ1-5; possible D gene TRBD1, 5 bases. CDR1 is MDHEN and CDR2 is SYDVKM in the germline V gene. Trimming pared 4 bases from V and 2 bases from J, leaving 12 bases between. The CDR3 extends over 15 amino acids. CDR3 DNA: TGTGCCAGCAGTTACCAGGGTGGGGGCAATCAGCCCCAGCATTTT. It encodes CASSYQGGGNQPQHF.

This clonotype came up many times. V is TRBV7-9 and J is TRBJ1-1, with D possibly TRBD1 on 5 matching bases. Trimming took 8 bases from V and 4 from J, leaving 20 bases between them. The germline V gene has CDR1 SEHNR and CDR2 FQNEAQ (reference sequence). This CDR3 is 15 amino acids long. This CDR3 is CASDNPREQTTEAFF. The CDR3 DNA follows: TGTGCCAGCGACAACCCCAGGGAGCAGACCACTGAAGCTTTCTTT.

This clonotype has ten or more counts. V usage is TRBV2 and J usage is TRBJ2-1, with D perhaps matching TRBD1 (6 bases). Germline assignment: CDR1 SNHLY and CDR2 FYNNEI. CDR3 size: 14 residues. V lost 1 base and J lost 7, with 11 bases in between. Here the CDR3 DNA reads TGTGCCAGCAGTGAAGGCAGGGGCGAGAATGAGCAGTTCTTC. Its translation: CASSEGRGENEQFF.

This clonotype was found many times. The rearrangement uses TRBV9 and TRBJ1-6; possible D gene TRBD1, 6 bases. V shed 3 bases and J shed 4 bases, with 11 bases lying between them. The germline CDR1 and CDR2 sequences are SGDLS and YYNGEE. The length of the CDR3 is 15 residues. In DNA form, the CDR3 reads TGTGCCAGCAGCGCCCGCGGGACATATAATTCACCCCTCCACTTT. Protein product: CASSARGTYNSPLHF.

The V gene is TRBV18, the J gene TRBJ2-5, with TRBD1 matching 7 bases. The CDR3 totals 15 residues. Losses at the gene ends were 5 bases for V and 3 bases for J; bases not matched to a gene: 9. CDR1 and CDR2 (germline): KGHSH, LQKENI. In DNA form, the CDR3 reads TGTGCCAGCTCAGCCACCTTTCAGGGGGAAGAGACCCAGTACTTC. Translated: CASSATFQGEETQYF.

Many counts were recorded for this clonotype. The gene calls are TRBV18 and TRBJ1-1; 8 bases are a match to TRBD1. Germline V CDR1 and CDR2: KGHSH, LQKENI. The length of the CDR3 is 15 residues. Losses at the gene ends were 2 bases for V and 5 bases for J; bases not matched to a gene: 7. CDR3 region: CASSPGQGAETEAFF. The CDR3 DNA sequence: TGTGCCAGCTCACCAGGGCAGGGGGCTGAAACTGAAGCTTTCTTT.

This clonotype appeared a single time. This sequence joins TRBV3-1 and TRBJ2-2; D is perhaps TRBD2 (7 bases). Trimming took 4 bases from V and 5 from J, leaving 20 bases between them. Germline loops: CDR1 LGHDT, CDR2 YNNKEL (reference sequence). The CDR3 totals 17 residues. As DNA, the CDR3 is TGTGCCAGCAGCCCAGAAGGGACGGGGGGCAGGACCGGGGAGCTGTTTTTT. It is translated as CASSPEGTGGRTGELFF.

This chain uses TRBV5-6 with TRBJ2-2; TRBD1 might be the D (6 bases). CDR3 size: 15 residues. The V end lost 3 bases, the J end lost 8 bases, and 17 bases lay between the germline ends. The germline V gene encodes CDR1 SGHDT and CDR2 YYEEEE. This CDR3 reads CASSSTGRGTGELFF. The CDR3 coding sequence is TGTGCCAGCAGCTCTACAGGGCGAGGAACAGGGGAGCTGTTTTTT.

Comment on this clonotype: A much larger clone lies a single base off, so this may be a read error. V is TRBV20-1 and J is TRBJ2-7, with 7 bases identical to TRBD2. This CDR3 is built from 13 residues. Germline values: CDR1 DFQATT, CDR2 SNEGSKA (reference sequence). The trim removed 4 bases at V and 1 base at J, leaving 4 bases unmatched. This CDR3 is CSAIGTISYEQYF. CDR3 in DNA: TGCAGTGCTATAGGGACTATATCCTACGAGCAGTACTTC.

This clonotype was observed many times. V is TRBV6-1 and J is TRBJ1-2; 7 nucleotides match TRBD1. There are 17 residues in the CDR3. V shed 5 bases, J shed 6 bases, and the junction held 18 bases outside the gene matches. Germline V gives CDR1 MNHNS, CDR2 SASEGT. This CDR3 reads CASSHSRTGVGVDGYTF. The CDR3 DNA is TGTGCCAGCAGTCATTCCCGAACAGGGGTAGGTGTGGATGGCTACACCTTC.

This clonotype showed up many times. The gene calls are TRBV2 and TRBJ2-1, with TRBD2 as a possible D gene (5 bases). The V and J ends lost 10 bases and 9 bases respectively, with 16 bases between them. The CDR3 covers 12 residues. The germline CDR1 and CDR2 sequences are SNHLY and FYNNEI. CDR3 sequence: CANRGLRIEQFF. In nucleotides, the CDR3 is TGTGCCAACCGGGGTCTCCGTATTGAGCAGTTCTTC.

The chain couples TRBV20-1 to TRBJ2-1; 8 bases map to TRBD2. This CDR3 has 14 amino acids. CDR1 is DFQATT, CDR2 SNEGSKA, per germline (reference sequence). V shed 4 bases and J 4 bases; nucleotides not matched to a gene: 6. The DNA for the CDR3 is TGCAGTGCTAACGACGGGAGGGTATACAATGAGCAGTTCTTC. Encoded protein: CSANDGRVYNEQFF.

The J gene is TRBJ2-1, the V gene TRBV20-1; TRBD2 is a possible D gene (5 bases). Germline V gene sequence: CDR1 DFQATT, CDR2 SNEGSKA (reference sequence). With 3 bases removed from V and 1 base from J, the gap between germline ends came to 16 bases. CDR3 length equals 16 residues. The CDR3 region has the DNA TGCAGTGCTAGCCCACGAGTCGGGGTTTCCTACAATGAGCAGTTCTTC. Translated, it gives CSASPRVGVSYNEQFF.

This clonotype was observed a few times. This chain joins TRBV2 and TRBJ2-1; TRBD2 aligns across 16 bases. V was pared by 1 base and J by 4 bases, with 7 bases of the junction left unmatched. The CDR3 loop spans 19 amino acids. CDR1 and CDR2 (germline): SNHLY, FYNNEI. The CDR3 nucleotides are TGTGCCAGCAGTGAAGGGGGACTAGCGGGAGGGCCTGGGTACAATGAGCAGTTCTTC. Protein sequence: CASSEGGLAGGPGYNEQFF.

The chain joins TRBV4-1 to TRBJ2-7; TRBD1 agrees at 7 bases. The CDR3 spans 14 residues. V dropped 5 bases and J dropped 2; count of bases not matched to a gene: 6. Germline V gene data show CDR1 as MGHRA and CDR2 as YSYEKL. CDR3 bases: TGCGCCAGCAGCTTCCAGGACAGGACCTACGAGCAGTACTTC. Translation: CASSFQDRTYEQYF.

This clonotype was observed many times. This chain links TRBV19 with TRBJ2-1; TRBD2 matches 11 bases. CDR1 LNHDA and CDR2 SQIVND come from the germline V gene (reference sequence). Trimming took 2 bases from V and 10 from J; bases not matched to a gene: 4. The CDR3 is 14 residues long. Here the CDR3 DNA reads TGTGCCAGTAGTATACGACTAGCGGGAAACGAGCAGTTCTTC. This encodes CASSIRLAGNEQFF.

This clonotype was seen ten or more times. The chain couples TRBV28 to TRBJ1-1; D gene ambiguous. The CDR3 has 12 residues. CDR1 is MDHEN, CDR2 SYDVKM, per germline. Deletions cut 4 bases from V and 1 base from J, with 4 bases between. The CDR3 bases are TGTGCCAGCAGTTGGGGGAACACTGAAGCTTTCTTT. It codes for CASSWGNTEAFF.

This rearrangement joins TRBV14 to TRBJ2-1, with D uncertain. Germline loops: CDR1 SGHDN, CDR2 FVKESK. V lost 1 base to trimming and J lost 2 bases, with 3 bases between them. The CDR3 is 13 amino acids. The CDR3 DNA reads TGTGCCAGCAGCCAAGGACCCTACAATGAGCAGTTCTTC. Translation gives CASSQGPYNEQFF.

The chain joins TRBV15 to TRBJ1-4; TRBD1 is a possible D gene (5 bases). In germline, CDR1 is LNHNV, CDR2 YYDKDF (reference sequence). V lost 5 bases, J lost 4 bases, and 11 bases lay in between. The CDR3 totals 14 residues. In DNA, the CDR3 is TGTGCCACCAGCCCGGGACGCGATAATGAAAAACTGTTTTTT. It is translated as CATSPGRDNEKLFF. Complete variable domain (other parts from reference TRBV15 and TRBJ1-4): DAMVIQNPRYQVTQFGKPVTLSCSQTLNHNVMYWYQQKSSQAPKLLFHYYDKDFNNEADTPDNFQSRRPNTSFCFLDIRSPGLGDTAMYLCATSPGRDNEKLFFGSGTQLSVL.